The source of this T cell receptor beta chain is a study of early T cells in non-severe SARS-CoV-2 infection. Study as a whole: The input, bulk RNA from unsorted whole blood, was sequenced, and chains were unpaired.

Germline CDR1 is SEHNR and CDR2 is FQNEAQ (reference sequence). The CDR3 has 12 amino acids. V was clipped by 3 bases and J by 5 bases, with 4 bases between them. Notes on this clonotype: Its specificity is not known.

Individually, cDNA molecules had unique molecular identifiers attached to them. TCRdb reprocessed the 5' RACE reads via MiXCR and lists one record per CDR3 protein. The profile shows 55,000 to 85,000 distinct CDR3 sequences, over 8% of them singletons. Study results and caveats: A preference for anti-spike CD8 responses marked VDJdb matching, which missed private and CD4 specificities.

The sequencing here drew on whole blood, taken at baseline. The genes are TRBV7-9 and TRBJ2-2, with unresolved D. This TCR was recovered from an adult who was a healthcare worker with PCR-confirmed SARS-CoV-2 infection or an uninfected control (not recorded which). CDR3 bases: TGTGCCAGCAGCTTGGAGACCGGGGAGCTGTTTTTT. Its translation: CASSLETGELFF.